Here is one T cell receptor (beta chain) with its context. Its antigen remains unknown. The data are from a study of CD8+ T cells in alopecia areata. Study as a whole: Among treated patients, oral tofacitinib was administered at 5 to 10 mg twice daily. Study conclusions and caveats: Normal scalp had lower clonality than lesional scalp, with alopecia totalis/universalis lesions showing this most strongly.

In each case, RNA was isolated and then reverse transcribed into cDNA as the sequencing template. Libraries were prepared by immunoSEQ multiplex PCR; TCRdb keeps only in-frame clonotypes and omits some of them. This sample has around 270,000 clones, with 58% found just once. Treatment of the sample: oral pan-JAK inhibitor, 5-10 mg twice daily. Alopecia areata patients provided lesional scalp punch biopsies and peripheral blood. CD4+ and CD8+ T cells were sorted from PBMCs. This CDR3 has 14 residues. Germline CDR1 reads GTSNPN; CDR2 reads SVGIG (reference sequence). V was clipped by 3 bases and J by 0 bases, with 9 bases between them.

Specimen: CD4+ T cells sorted from blood, collected at week 24, from a patient treated with tofacitinib. This sequence originates from a human donor with alopecia areata. The V call is TRBV30, the J call TRBJ1-5; D remains ambiguous. CDR3 residues: CAWRVGPSNQPQHF. In DNA form, the CDR3 reads TGTGCCTGGAGGGTGGGCCCTAGCAATCAGCCCCAGCATTTT.